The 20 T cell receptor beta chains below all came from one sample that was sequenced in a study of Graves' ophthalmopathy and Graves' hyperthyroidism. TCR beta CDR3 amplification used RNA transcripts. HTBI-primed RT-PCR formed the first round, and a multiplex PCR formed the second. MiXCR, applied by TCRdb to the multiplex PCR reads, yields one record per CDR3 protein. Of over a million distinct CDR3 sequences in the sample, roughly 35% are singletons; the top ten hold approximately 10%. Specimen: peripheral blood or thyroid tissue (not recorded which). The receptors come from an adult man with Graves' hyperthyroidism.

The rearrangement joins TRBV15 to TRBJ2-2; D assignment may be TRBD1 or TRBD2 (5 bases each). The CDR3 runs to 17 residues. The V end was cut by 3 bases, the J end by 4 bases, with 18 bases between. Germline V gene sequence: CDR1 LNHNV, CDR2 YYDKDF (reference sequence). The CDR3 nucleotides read TGTGCCACCAGCAGCTCCTCGACGGGACCACCCACCGGGGAGCTGTTTTTT. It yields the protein CATSSSSTGPPTGELFF. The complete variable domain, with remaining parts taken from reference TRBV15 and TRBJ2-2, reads DAMVIQNPRYQVTQFGKPVTLSCSQTLNHNVMYWYQQKSSQAPKLLFHYYDKDFNNEADTPDNFQSRRPNTSFCFLDIRSPGLGDTAMYLCATSSSSTGPPTGELFFGEGSRLTVL.

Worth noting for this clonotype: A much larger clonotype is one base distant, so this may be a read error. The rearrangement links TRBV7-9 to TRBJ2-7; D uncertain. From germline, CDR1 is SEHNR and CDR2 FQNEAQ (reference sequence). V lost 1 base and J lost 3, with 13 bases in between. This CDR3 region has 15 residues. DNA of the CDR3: TGTGCCAGCAGCTTAGAGGACGACGCAGGCTACGAGCAGTACTTC. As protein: CASSLEDDAGYEQYF.

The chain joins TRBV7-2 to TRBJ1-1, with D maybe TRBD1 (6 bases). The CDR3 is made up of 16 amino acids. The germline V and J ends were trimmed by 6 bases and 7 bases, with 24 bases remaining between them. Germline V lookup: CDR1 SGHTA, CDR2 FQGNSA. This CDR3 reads CASRKEGGTGASEAFF. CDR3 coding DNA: TGTGCCAGCAGAAAAGAAGGGGGTACCGGGGCTAGTGAAGCTTTCTTT. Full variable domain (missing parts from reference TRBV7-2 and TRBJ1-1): GAGVSQSPSNKVTEKGKDVELRCDPISGHTALYWYRQSLGQGLEFLIYFQGNSAPDKSGLPSDRFSAERTGGSVSTLTIQRTQQEDSAVYLCASRKEGGTGASEAFFGQGTRLTVV.

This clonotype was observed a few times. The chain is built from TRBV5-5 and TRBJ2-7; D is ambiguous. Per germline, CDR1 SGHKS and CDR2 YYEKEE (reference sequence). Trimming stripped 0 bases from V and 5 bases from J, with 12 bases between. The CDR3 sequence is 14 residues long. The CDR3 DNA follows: TGTGCCAGCAGCTTGGTACTCCCAACGGACGAGCAGTACTTC. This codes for CASSLVLPTDEQYF.

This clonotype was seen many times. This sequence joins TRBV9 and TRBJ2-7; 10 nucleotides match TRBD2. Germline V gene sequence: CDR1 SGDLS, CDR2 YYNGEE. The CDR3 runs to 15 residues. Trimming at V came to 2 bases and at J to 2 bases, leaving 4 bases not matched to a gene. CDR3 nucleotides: TGTGCCAGCAGCGTCCGAGCGGGAGGGCCCTACGAGCAGTACTTC. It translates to CASSVRAGGPYEQYF.

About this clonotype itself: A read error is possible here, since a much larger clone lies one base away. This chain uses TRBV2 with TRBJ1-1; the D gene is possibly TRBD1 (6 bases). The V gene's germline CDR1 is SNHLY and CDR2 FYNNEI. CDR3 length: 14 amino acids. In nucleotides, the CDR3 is TGTGCCGGCAGTGCGGACAGAGGCGTTGGAAAAGCTTTCTTT. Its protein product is CAGSADRGVGKAFF.

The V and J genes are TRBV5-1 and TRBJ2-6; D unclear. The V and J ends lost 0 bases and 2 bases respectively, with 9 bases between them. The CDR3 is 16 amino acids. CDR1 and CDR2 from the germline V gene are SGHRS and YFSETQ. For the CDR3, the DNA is TGCGCCAGCAGCTTGGATGGGGAAGCTGGGGCCAACGTCCTGACTTTC. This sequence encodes CASSLDGEAGANVLTF.

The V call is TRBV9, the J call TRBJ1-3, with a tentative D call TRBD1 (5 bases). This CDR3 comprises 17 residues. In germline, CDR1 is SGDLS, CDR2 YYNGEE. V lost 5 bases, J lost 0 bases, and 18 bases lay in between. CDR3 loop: CASSRTLNRNSGNTIYF. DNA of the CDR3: TGTGCCAGCAGTCGCACATTAAACAGGAACTCTGGAAACACCATATATTTT. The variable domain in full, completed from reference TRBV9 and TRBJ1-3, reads DSGVTQTPKHLITATGQRVTLRCSPRSGDLSVYWYQQSLDQGLQFLIQYYNGEERAKGNILERFSAQQFPDLHSELNLSSLELGDSALYFCASSRTLNRNSGNTIYFGEGSWLTVV.

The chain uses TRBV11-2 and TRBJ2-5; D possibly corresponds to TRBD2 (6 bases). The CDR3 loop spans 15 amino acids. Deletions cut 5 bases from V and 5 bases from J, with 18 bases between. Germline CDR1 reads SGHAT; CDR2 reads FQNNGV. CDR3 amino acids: CASSPQRLARETQYF. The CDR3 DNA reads TGTGCCAGCAGCCCCCAGAGGCTAGCGAGGGAGACCCAGTACTTC.

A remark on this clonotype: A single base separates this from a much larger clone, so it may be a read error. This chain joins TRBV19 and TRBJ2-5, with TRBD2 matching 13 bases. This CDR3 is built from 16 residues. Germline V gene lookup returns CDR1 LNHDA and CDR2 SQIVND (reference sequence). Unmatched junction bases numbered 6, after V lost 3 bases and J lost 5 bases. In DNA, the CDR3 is TGTGCCAGTAGTATCCTACTAGCGGGAGGGCAGGAGACCCAGTACTTC. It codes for CASSILLAGGQETQYF.

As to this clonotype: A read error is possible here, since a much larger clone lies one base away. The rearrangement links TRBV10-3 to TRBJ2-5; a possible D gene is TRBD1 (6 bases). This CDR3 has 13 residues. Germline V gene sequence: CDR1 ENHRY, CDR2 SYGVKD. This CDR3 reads CATSESGGKSQYF. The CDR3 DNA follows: TGTGCCACCAGTGAGTCTGGGGGCAAGTCCCAGTACTTC.

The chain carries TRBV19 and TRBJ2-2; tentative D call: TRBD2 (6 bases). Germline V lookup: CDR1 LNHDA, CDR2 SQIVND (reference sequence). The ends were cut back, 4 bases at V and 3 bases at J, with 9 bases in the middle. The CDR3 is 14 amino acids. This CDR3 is CASSRPGDTGELFF. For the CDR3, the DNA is TGTGCCAGTAGTAGGCCGGGGGACACCGGGGAGCTGTTTTTT.

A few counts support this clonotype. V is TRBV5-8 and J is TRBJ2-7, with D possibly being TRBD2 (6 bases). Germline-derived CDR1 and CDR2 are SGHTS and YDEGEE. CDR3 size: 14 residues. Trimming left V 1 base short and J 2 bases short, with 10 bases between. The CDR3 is CASSLRGNPYEQYF. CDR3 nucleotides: TGTGCCAGCAGCTTGCGCGGGAACCCCTACGAGCAGTACTTC. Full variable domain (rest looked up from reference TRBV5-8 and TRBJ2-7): EAGVTQSPTHLIKTRGQQATLRCSPISGHTSVYWYQQALGLGLQFLLWYDEGEERNRGNFPPRFSGRQFPNYSSELNVNALELEDSALYLCASSLRGNPYEQYFGPGTRLTVT.

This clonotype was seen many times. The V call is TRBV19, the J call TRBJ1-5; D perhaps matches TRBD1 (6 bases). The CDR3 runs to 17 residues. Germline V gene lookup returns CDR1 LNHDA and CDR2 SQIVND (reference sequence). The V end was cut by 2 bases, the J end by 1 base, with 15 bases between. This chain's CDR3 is CASSITQGRLSNQPQHF. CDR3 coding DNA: TGTGCCAGTAGTATAACCCAGGGGCGTCTGAGCAATCAGCCCCAGCATTTT.

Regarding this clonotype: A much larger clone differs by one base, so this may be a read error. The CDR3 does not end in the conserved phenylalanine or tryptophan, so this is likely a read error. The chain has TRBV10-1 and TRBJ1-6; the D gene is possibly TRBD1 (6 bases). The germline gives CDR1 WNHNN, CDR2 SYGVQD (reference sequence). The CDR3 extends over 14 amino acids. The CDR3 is CAIAQDRYNSPLHS. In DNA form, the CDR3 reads TGTGCCATCGCCCAGGACAGATATAATTCACCCCTCCACTCT.

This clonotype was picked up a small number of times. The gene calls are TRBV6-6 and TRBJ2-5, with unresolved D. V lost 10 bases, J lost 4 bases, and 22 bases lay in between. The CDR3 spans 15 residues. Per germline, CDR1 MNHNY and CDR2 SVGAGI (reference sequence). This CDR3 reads CATPPVGWRRETQYF. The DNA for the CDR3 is TGTGCCACCCCGCCTGTAGGGTGGCGACGAGAGACCCAGTACTTC.

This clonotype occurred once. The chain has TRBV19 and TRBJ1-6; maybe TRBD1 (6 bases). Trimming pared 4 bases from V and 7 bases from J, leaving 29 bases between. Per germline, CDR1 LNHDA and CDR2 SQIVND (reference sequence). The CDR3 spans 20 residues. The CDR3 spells CASSTGAHGRGTTGNSPLHF. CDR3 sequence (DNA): TGTGCCAGTAGTACGGGTGCTCACGGCAGGGGCACGACTGGGAATTCACCCCTCCACTTT. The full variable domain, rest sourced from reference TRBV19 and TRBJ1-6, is DGGITQSPKYLFRKEGQNVTLSCEQNLNHDAMYWYRQDPGQGLRLIYYSQIVNDFQKGDIAEGYSVSREKKESFPLTVTSAQKNPTAFYLCASSTGAHGRGTTGNSPLHFGNGTRLTVT.

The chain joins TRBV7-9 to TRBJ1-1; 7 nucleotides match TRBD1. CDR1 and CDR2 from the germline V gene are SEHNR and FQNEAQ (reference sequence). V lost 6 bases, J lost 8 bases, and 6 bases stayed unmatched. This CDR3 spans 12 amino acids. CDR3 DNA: TGTGCCAGCAGACCCGGGACAGCCGAAGCTTTCTTT. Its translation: CASRPGTAEAFF.

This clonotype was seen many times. The CDR3 region has the DNA TGTGCCAGCACAAACGGGGGAAGGAATGAAAAACTGTTTTTT. Its translation: CASTNGGRNEKLFF. The J gene is TRBJ1-4, the V gene TRBV2, with a weak D call TRBD1 (5 bases). This CDR3 region has 14 residues. Trimming removed 7 bases from V and 5 bases from J, with 14 bases in between. CDR1 and CDR2 from the germline V gene are SNHLY and FYNNEI.

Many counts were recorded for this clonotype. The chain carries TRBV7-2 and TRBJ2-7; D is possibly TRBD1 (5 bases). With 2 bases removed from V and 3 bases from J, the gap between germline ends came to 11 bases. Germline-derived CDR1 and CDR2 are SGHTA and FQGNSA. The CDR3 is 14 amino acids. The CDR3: CASSLQGANYEQYF. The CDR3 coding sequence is TGTGCCAGCAGCTTACAAGGGGCCAACTACGAGCAGTACTTC. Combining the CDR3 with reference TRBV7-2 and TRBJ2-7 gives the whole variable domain GAGVSQSPSNKVTEKGKDVELRCDPISGHTALYWYRQSLGQGLEFLIYFQGNSAPDKSGLPSDRFSAERTGGSVSTLTIQRTQQEDSAVYLCASSLQGANYEQYFGPGTRLTVT.